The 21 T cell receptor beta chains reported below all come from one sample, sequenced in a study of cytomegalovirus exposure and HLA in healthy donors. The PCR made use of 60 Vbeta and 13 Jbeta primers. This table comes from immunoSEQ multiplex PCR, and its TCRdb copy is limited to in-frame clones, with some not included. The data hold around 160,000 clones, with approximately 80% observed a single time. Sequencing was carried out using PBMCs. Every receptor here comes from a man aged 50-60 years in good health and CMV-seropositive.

Here the CDR3 DNA reads TGTGCCAGCTCACTTGACAGGGGGACCTCCTACGAGCAGTACTTC. Its protein is CASSLDRGTSYEQYF. The chain uses TRBV18 and TRBJ2-7; 9 nucleotides agree with TRBD1. The V gene's germline CDR1 is KGHSH and CDR2 LQKENI. The CDR3 length is 15 residues. V dropped 4 bases and J dropped 0; count of bases not matched to a gene: 4.

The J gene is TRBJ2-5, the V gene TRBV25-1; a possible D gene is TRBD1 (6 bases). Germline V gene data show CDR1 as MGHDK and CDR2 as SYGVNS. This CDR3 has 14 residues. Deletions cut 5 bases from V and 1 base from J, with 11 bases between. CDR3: CASSIGQFQETQYF. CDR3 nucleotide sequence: TGTGCCAGCAGTATAGGACAGTTCCAAGAGACCCAGTACTTC.

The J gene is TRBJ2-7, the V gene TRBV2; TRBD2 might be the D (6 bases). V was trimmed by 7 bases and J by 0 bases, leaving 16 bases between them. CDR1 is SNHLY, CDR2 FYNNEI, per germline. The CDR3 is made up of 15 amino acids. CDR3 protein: CASMGKRVSSYEQYF. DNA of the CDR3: TGTGCCAGCATGGGTAAGCGGGTGAGCTCCTACGAGCAGTACTTC. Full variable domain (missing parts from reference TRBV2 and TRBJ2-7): EPEVTQTPSHQVTQMGQEVILRCVPISNHLYFYWYRQILGQKVEFLVSFYNNEISEKSEIFDDQFSVERPDGSNFTLKIRSTKLEDSAMYFCASMGKRVSSYEQYFGPGTRLTVT.

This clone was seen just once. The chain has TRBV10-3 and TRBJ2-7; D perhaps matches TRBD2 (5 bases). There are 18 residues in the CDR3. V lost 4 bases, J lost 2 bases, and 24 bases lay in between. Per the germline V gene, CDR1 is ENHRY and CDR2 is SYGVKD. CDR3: CAISVRRQILDGAYEQYF. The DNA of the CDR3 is TGTGCCATCAGTGTCCGGCGCCAAATACTAGACGGAGCCTACGAGCAGTACTTC.

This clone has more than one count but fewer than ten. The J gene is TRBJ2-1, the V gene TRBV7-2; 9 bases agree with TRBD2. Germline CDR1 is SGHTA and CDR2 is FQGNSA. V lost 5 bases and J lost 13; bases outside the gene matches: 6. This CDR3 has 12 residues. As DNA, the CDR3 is TGTGCCAGCAGCCCTCCCGGGACTAGCCAGTTCTTC. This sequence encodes CASSPPGTSQFF. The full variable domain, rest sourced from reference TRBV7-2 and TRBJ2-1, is GAGVSQSPSNKVTEKGKDVELRCDPISGHTALYWYRQSLGQGLEFLIYFQGNSAPDKSGLPSDRFSAERTGGSVSTLTIQRTQQEDSAVYLCASSPPGTSQFFGPGTRLTVL.

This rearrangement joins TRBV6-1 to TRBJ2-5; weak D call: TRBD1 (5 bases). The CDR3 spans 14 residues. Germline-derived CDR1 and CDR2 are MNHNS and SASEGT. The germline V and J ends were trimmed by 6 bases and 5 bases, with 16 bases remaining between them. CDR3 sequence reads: CASRKPQGPETQYF. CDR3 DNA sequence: TGTGCCAGCAGGAAACCCCAGGGCCCGGAGACCCAGTACTTC.

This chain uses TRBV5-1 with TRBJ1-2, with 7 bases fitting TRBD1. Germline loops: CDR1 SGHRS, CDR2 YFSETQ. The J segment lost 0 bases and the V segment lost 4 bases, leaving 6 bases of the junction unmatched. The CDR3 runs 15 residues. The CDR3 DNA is TGCGCCAGCAGCCCCGGACAGGTTGCTAACTATGGCTACACCTTC. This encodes CASSPGQVANYGYTF.

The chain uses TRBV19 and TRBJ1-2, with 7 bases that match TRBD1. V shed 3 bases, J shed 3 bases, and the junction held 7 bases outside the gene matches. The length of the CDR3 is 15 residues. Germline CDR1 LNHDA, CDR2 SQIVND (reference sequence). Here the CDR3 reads CASSIGQGEHYGYTF. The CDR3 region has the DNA TGTGCCAGTAGTATCGGGCAGGGGGAACACTATGGCTACACCTTC.

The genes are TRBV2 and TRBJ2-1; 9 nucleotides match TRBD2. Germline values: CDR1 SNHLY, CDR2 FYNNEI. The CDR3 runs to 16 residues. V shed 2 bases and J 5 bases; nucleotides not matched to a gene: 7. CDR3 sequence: CASSESLAGENNEQFF. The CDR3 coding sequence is TGTGCCAGCAGTGAAAGTTTAGCGGGGGAAAACAATGAGCAGTTCTTC.

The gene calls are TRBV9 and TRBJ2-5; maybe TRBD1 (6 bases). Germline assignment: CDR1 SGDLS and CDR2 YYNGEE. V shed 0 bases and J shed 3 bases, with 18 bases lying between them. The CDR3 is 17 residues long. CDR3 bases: TGTGCCAGCAGCGTAGGTAGGGGGTCCCCACAGGAAGAGACCCAGTACTTC. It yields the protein CASSVGRGSPQEETQYF.

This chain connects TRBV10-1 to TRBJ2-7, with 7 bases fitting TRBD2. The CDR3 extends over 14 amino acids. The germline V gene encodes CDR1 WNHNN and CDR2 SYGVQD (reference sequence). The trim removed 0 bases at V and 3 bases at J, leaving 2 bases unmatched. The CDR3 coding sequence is TGCGCCAGCAGTGAGTCGGGGGGGATCTACGAGCAGTACTTC. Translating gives CASSESGGIYEQYF.

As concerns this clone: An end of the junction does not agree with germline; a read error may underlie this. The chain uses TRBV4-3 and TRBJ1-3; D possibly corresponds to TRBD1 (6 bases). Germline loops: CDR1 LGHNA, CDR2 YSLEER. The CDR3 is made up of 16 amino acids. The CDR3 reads CAGSQGGGTSGNTIYF. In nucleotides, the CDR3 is TGCGCCGGCAGCCAAGGAGGGGGAACCTCTGGAAACACCATATATTTT.

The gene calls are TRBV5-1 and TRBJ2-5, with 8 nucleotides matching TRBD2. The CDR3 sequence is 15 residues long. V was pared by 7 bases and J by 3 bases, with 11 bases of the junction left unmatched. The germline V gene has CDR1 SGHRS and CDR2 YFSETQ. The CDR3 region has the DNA TGCGCCAGCTCATCGACAGCGGGGGCCGAAGAGACCCAGTACTTC. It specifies CASSSTAGAEETQYF.

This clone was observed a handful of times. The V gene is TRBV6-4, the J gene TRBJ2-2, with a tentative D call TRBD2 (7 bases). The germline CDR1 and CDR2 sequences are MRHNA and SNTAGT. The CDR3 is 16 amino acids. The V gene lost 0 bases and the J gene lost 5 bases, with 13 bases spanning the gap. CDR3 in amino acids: CASSDSKGGVTGELFF. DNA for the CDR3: TGTGCCAGCAGTGACTCGAAAGGGGGGGTAACCGGGGAGCTGTTTTTT.

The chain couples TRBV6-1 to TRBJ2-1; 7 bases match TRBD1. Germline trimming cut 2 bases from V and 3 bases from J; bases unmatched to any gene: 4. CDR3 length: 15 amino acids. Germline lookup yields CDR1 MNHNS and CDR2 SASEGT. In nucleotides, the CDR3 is TGTGCCAGCAGTGAACCGGGACAGTTCTACAATGAGCAGTTCTTC. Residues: CASSEPGQFYNEQFF.

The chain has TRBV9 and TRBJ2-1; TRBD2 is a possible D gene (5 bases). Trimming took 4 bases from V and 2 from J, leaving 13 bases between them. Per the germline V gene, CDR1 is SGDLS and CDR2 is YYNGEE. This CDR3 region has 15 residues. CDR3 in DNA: TGTGCCAGCAGCCTAGGAGCGGCAACCTACAATGAGCAGTTCTTC. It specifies CASSLGAATYNEQFF.

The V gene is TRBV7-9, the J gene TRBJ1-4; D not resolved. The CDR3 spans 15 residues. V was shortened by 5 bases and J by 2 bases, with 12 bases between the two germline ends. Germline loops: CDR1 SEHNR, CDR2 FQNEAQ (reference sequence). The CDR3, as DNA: TGTGCCAGCAGCCCCCCGGGGAAGACTAATGAAAAACTGTTTTTT. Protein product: CASSPPGKTNEKLFF.

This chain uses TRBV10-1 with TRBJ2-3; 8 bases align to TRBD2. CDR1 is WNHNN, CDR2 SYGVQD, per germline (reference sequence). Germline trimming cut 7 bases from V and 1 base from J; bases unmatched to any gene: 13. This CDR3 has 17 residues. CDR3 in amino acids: CASMGGSAGARTDTQYF. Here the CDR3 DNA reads TGCGCCAGCATGGGGGGATCAGCGGGGGCCCGCACAGATACGCAGTATTTT.

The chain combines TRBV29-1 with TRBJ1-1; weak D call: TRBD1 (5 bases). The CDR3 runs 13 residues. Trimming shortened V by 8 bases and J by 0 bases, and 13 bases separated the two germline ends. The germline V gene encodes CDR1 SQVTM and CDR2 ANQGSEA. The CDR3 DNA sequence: TGCAGCACAATGAAGGGGATGAACACTGAAGCTTTCTTT. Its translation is CSTMKGMNTEAFF.

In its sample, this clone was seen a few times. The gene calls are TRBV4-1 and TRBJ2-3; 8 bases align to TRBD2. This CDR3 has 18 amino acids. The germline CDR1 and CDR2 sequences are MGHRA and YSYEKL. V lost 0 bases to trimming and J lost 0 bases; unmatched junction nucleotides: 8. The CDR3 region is CASSQDALAASSTDTQYF. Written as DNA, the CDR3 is TGCGCCAGCAGCCAAGACGCACTAGCGGCCTCTAGCACAGATACGCAGTATTTT.

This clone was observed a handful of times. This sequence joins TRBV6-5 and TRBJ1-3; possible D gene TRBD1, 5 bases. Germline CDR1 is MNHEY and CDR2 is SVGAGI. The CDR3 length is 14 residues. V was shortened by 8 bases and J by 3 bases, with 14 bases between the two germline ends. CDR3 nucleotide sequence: TGTGCCAGCGGGTTGGCCGGGGGTGGAAACACCATATATTTT. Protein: CASGLAGGGNTIYF.